This TCR beta chain originates from a study of immune evolution from preneoplasia to lung adenocarcinoma. Overall study results and limits: Later-stage lesions seemingly showed higher T cell density and diversity than normal lung.

Clones were read by immunoSEQ multiplex PCR, and TCRdb kept only the in-frame ones, dropping some. This table has some 15,000 clones, about 80% appearing once. Trimming left V 5 bases short and J 5 bases short, with 17 bases between. This CDR3 has 15 amino acids. Per the germline V gene, CDR1 is SGHTA and CDR2 is FQGTGA. In this sample, this clone turned up a few times. Its antigen is not identified. The material sequenced was FFPE minimally invasive lung adenocarcinoma tissue. The V call is TRBV7-3, the J call TRBJ2-3, with D tentatively TRBD1 or TRBD2 (6 bases each). The sequence was obtained from a person aged 55-79 years with lung adenocarcinoma. The CDR3 DNA is TGTGCCAGCAGCATCCAAGGGGGGAGCGTAGATACGCAGTATTTT. This translates into CASSIQGGSVDTQYF.